This T cell receptor (beta chain) was captured by sequencing in a study of T-cell memory formation after mild COVID-19 (dated by TCRdb to the early 2020s). Study-level background: Most TCR sequence clusters were specific to one of the two donors. In a couple of donors, T-cell clones that expanded and contracted after mild COVID-19 were tracked by sequencing TCRalpha and TCRbeta repertoires over time. The cohort was made up of two young adult volunteers, one female and one male, who were previously healthy. Here is what the overall study found, with its caveats: SARS-CoV-2 specificity of the second-wave clones peaking on day 37 was not confirmed. The detection of some responding clones in pre-infection memory suggests that pre-existing cross-reactive memory T cells joined the SARS-CoV-2 response. The study covered only a couple of mild cases, and larger cohorts including severe cases with pre-infection samples were considered necessary. Contracting CD4+ clones were located mainly in the CM and EM memory subsets, whereas CD8+ clones were found to be enriched in EMRA. Clones that contracted from day 15 to 85 showed balanced CD4/CD8 phenotypes, whereas a second wave of clones that expanded from day 15 to 37 leaned towards CD4+.

Ficoll-Paque density gradient centrifugation was the method used to isolate PBMCs. The CDR1 and CDR2 encoded by the germline V gene (reference sequence) are DFQATT and SNEGSKA. Counted from cysteine to phenylalanine, this CDR3 has 15 amino acids. The only DNA kept is the CDR3, 45 bases in frame from the first base. Trimming removed 0 bases from V and 0 bases from J; the gene matches leave 0 bases unexplained. This clonotype was picked up a small number of times. There is no known antigen for this receptor. One base away there is no much larger clone; base qualities are not given. Sequencing was carried out with an Illumina NovaSeq 6000. TCRalpha and TCRbeta cDNA libraries were built by 5'RACE with constant-segment primers, adding sample barcodes and unique molecular identifiers. RNA was extracted from every sample with Trizol reagent. Amplification of the libraries took two PCR steps, and the second step added a second sample barcode plus Illumina TruSeq adapters. The libraries were sequenced on an Illumina NovaSeq using 2 x 150 bp paired-end reads. On the authors' methods: Demultiplexing of reads and collapsing into UMI-guided consensus sequences were performed with migec v1.2.7. Using mixcr v2.1.11, the UMI consensuses were aligned to TRA and TRB V and J templates and assembled into clonotypes. Expanded or contracted clonotypes were those called significant by both edgeR and NoisET, with noise models trained on biological replicates. edgeR calls used a false discovery rate-adjusted p below 0.01 and a log2 fold-change threshold of 1. As an exploratory analysis of dynamics, max-normalized trajectories of the 1000 most abundant clonotypes were examined with PCA combined with hierarchical clustering. Separately sequenced CD4+ and CD8+ repertoires were used to assign the CD4 or CD8 phenotype of responding clones. TCRdb cleaned the public reads at Q25 with fastp, built clones with MiXCR and kept in-frame beta chains. Each entry is one CDR3 protein sequence, shown with its most common DNA and genes. TCRdb's processing, not the authors' own work, is the source of the V and J calls. The table for this sample lists about 57,000 distinct CDR3 sequences; roughly an eighth of them were counted only once. The ten largest clones take up roughly a quarter of the sample.

The origin of this receptor is a man aged 18 to 30 who had mild COVID-19 (a few samples of this study predate the infection). The sample titles of this study are shuffled in the database, so cell type and time point are left out; the donor was told from shared clones. The sequencing input was PBMCs or a T cell subset sorted from them (not recorded which). The chain couples TRBV20-1 to TRBJ2-2; TRBD2 agrees with 8 junctional bases. The DNA sequence is TGCAGTGCTAGAGAGCGGGGGGCGAACACCGGGGAGCTGTTTTTT. This yields the protein CSARERGANTGELFF.